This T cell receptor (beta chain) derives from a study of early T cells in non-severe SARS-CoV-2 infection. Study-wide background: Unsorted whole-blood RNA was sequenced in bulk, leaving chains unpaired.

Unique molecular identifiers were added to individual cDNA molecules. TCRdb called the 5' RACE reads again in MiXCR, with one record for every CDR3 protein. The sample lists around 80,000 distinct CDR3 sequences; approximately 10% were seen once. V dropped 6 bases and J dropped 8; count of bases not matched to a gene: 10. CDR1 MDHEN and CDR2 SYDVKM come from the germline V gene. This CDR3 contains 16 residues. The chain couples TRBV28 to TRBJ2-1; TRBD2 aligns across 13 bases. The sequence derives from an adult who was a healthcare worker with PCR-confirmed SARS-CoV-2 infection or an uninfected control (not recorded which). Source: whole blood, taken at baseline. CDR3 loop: CASRPMGLAGIDEQFF. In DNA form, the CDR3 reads TGTGCCAGCAGACCCATGGGACTAGCGGGGATCGATGAGCAGTTCTTC.